The sequence of this TCR beta chain was determined in a study of cytomegalovirus exposure and HLA in healthy donors. Study context: As an earlier analysis found, around 170 million T cells yielded around 110 million unique TCR beta sequences.

The CDR3 totals 14 residues. With 6 bases clipped from V and 7 bases from J, the junction kept 12 bases outside the gene matches. CDR1 is SGHNT and CDR2 is YYREEE in the germline V gene (reference sequence). A word on this clone: The antigen is unknown.

Study-level points and caveats: According to an earlier analysis, most TCR beta V segments yielded productive rearrangements about 90% or about 30% of the time.

The PCR used 60 Vbeta and 13 Jbeta primers. Sequencing used immunoSEQ multiplex PCR; TCRdb keeps in-frame clones, though not all of them. The table records about 79,000 clones, less than 80% of them present only once. The chain couples TRBV5-4 to TRBJ2-5; TRBD2 aligns across 7 bases. Specimen: PBMCs. This TCR came from a woman in her forties or fifties in good health and CMV-seropositive. The CDR3 region has the DNA TGTGCCAGCACCCTCGAGGGAGGGCACGGGACCCAGTACTTC. Translation gives CASTLEGGHGTQYF.